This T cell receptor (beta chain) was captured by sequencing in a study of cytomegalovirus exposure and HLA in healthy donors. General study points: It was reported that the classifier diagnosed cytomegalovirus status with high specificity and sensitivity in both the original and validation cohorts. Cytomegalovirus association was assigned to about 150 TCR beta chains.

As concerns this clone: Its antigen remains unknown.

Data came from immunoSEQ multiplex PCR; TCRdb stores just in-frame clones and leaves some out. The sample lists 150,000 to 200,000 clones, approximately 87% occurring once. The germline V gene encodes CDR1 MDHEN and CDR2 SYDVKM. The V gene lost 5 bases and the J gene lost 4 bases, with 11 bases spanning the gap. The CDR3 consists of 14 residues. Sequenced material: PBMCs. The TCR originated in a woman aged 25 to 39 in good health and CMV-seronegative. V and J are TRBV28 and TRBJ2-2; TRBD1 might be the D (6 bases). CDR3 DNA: TGTGCCAGCAGTGCCACAGGGTCCACCGGGGAGCTGTTTTTT. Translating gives CASSATGSTGELFF.